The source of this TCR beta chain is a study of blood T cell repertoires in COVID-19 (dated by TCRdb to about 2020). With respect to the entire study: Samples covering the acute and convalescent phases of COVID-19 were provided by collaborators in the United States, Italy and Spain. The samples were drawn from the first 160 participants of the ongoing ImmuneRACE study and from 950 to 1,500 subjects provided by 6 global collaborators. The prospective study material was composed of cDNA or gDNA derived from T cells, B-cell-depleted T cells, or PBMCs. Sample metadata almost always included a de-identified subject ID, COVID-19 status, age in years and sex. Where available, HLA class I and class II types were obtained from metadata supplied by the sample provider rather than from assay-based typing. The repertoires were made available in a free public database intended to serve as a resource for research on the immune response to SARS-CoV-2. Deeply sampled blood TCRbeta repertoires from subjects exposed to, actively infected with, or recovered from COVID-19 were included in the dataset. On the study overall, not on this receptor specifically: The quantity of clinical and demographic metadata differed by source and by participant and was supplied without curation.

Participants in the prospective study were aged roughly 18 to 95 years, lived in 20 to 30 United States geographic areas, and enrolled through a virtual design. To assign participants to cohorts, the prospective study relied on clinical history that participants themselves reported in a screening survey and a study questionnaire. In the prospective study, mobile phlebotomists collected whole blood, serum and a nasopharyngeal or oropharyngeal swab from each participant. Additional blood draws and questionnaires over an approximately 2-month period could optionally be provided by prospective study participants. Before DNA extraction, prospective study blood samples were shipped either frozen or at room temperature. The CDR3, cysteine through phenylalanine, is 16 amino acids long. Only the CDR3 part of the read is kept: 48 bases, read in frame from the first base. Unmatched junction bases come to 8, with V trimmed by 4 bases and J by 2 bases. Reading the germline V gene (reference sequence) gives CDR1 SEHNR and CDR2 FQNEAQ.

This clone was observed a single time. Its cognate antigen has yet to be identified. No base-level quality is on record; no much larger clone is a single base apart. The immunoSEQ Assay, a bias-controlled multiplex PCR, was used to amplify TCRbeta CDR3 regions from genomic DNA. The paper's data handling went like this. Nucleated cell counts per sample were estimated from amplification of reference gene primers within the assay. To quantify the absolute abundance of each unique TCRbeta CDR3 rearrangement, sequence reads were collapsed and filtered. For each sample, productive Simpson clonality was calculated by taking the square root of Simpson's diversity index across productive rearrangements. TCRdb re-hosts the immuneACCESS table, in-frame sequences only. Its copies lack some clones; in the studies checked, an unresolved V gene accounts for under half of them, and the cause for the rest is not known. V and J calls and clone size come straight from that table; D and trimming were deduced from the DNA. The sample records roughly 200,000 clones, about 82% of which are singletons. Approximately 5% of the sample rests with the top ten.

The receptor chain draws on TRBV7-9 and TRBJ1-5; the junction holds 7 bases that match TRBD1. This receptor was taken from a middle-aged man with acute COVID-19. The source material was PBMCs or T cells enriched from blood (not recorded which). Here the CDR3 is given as CASSSWLGQGNQPQHF. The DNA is TGTGCCAGCAGCTCCTGGTTAGGACAGGGCAATCAGCCCCAGCATTTT.